This TCR beta chain is drawn from a study of CD8 T cells in ankylosing spondylitis. The V and J ends lost 0 bases and 5 bases, in that order; junction bases with no gene match: 12. CDR1 DFQATT and CDR2 SNEGSKA come from the germline V gene (reference sequence). The CDR3 totals 17 residues. TCRdb processed the 5' RACE reads anew with MiXCR; each CDR3 protein has one entry. The data contain more than 25,000 distinct CDR3 sequences, 11% to 15% of them singletons. The chain recombines TRBV20-1 with TRBJ2-2; 7 bases fit TRBD2. This receptor was taken from a male donor with ankylosing spondylitis or in good health (not recorded which). The sequencing sample was made of blood. As DNA, the CDR3 is TGCAGTGCTAGAGATATACGGAGGGAGGGCCCTACCGGGGAGCTGTTTTTT. It codes for CSARDIRREGPTGELFF.